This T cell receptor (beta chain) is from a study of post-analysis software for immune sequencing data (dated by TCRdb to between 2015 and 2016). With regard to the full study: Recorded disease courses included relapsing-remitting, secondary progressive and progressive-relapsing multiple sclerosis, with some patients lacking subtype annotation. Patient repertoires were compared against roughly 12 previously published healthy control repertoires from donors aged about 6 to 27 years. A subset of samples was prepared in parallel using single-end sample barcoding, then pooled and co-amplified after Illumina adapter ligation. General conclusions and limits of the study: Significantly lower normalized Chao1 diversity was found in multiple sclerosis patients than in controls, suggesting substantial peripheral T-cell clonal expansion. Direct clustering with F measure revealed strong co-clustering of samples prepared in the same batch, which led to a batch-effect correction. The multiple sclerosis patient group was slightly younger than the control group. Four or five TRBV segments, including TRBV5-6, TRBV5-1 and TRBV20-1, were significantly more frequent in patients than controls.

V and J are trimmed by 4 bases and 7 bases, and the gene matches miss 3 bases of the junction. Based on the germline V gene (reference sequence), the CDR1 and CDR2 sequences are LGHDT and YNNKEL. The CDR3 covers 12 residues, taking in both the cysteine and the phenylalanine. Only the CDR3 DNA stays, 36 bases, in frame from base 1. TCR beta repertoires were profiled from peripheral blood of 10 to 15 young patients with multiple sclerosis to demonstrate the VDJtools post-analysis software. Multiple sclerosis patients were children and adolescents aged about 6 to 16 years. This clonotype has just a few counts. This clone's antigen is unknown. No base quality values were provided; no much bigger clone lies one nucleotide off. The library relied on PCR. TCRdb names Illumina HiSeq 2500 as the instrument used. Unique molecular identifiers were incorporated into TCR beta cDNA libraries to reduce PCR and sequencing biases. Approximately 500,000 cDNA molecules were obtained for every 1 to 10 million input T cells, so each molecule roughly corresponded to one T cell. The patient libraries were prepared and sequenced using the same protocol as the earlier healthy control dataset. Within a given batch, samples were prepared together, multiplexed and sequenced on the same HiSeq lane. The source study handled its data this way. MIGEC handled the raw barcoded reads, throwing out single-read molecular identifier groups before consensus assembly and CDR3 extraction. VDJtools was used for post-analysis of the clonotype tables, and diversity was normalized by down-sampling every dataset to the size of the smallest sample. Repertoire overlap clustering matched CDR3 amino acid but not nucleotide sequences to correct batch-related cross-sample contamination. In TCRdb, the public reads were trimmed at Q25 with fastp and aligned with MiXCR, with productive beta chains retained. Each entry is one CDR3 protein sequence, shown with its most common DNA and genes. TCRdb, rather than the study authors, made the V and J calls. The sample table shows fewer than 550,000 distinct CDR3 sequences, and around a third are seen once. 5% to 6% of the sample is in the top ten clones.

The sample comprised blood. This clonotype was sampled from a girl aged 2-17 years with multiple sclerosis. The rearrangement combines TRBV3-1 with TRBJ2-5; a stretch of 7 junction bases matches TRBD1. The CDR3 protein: CASSPEGATQYF. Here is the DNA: TGTGCCAGCAGCCCTGAGGGGGCGACCCAGTACTTC.